These 32 T cell receptor beta chains share one sample of origin, sequenced in a study of T cell responses to AZD1222 COVID-19 vaccine. Measured with immunoSEQ multiplex PCR; TCRdb has only the in-frame clones, and not every one. The table lists roughly 150,000 clones, 88% of them singletons. This specimen was peripheral blood, taken 28 days after the second AZD1222 dose. The origin of the receptors is an adult who received the AZD1222 COVID-19 vaccine.

The table lists this clone with a few counts. The chain uses TRBV7-9 and TRBJ2-2; D perhaps matches TRBD2 (5 bases). Germline loops: CDR1 SEHNR, CDR2 FQNEAQ (reference sequence). Trimming took off 1 base at V and 3 bases at J, with 9 bases between the two ends. This CDR3 is 15 amino acids long. CDR3 amino acids: CASSLDSGDTGELFF. The CDR3 DNA reads as TGTGCCAGCAGCTTAGACTCCGGGGACACCGGGGAGCTGTTTTTT.

The genes are TRBV3-1 (or the pseudogene TRBV3-2) and TRBJ2-4, with D perhaps being TRBD1 or TRBD2 (7 bases each). The CDR3 runs 16 residues. CDR1 is LGHDT and CDR2 is YNNKEL in the germline V gene (reference sequence). Trimming removed 4 bases from V and 6 bases from J, with 19 bases in between. The CDR3 nucleotides are TGTGCCAGCAGCCCCAGGGGGGAGGGTCGGGGAAACATTCAGTACTTC. It specifies CASSPRGEGRGNIQYF.

This clone is deemed medium-sized (0.01 to 0.1%). This chain uses TRBV4-1 with TRBJ1-1, with D unclear. Trimming shortened V by 4 bases and J by 1 base, and 13 bases separated the two germline ends. CDR1 MGHRA and CDR2 YSYEKL come from the germline V gene. The CDR3 totals 15 residues. As DNA, the CDR3 is TGCGCCAGCAGCCCACCTACCGATACGAACACTGAAGCTTTCTTT. Amino acids: CASSPPTDTNTEAFF.

The chain has TRBV5-1 and TRBJ2-1; 12 nucleotides match TRBD2. The trim removed 4 bases at V and 8 bases at J, leaving 7 bases unmatched. Looked up from germline, CDR1 is SGHRS and CDR2 is YFSETQ. CDR3 size: 15 residues. The CDR3 reads CASSPLAGGGYEQFF. Written as DNA, the CDR3 is TGCGCCAGCAGCCCTCTAGCGGGAGGGGGTTATGAGCAGTTCTTC.

The chain uses TRBV2 and TRBJ1-1; weak D call: TRBD1 (5 bases). This CDR3 is built from 14 residues. Germline CDR1 SNHLY, CDR2 FYNNEI. V lost 5 bases and J 2 bases, leaving 12 bases between the germline ends. The CDR3 DNA is TGTGCCAGCAGTCGGGACGGATCTAACACTGAAGCTTTCTTT. Protein sequence: CASSRDGSNTEAFF.

The chain recombines TRBV11-2 with TRBJ2-2, with D unclear. Trimming removed 5 bases from V and 5 bases from J, with 6 bases in between. This CDR3 spans 12 amino acids. Germline V CDR1 and CDR2: SGHAT, FQNNGV. The CDR3 loop is CASSENTGELFF. DNA of the CDR3: TGTGCCAGCAGCGAGAATACCGGGGAGCTGTTTTTT.

The chain uses TRBV4-1 and TRBJ1-4, with a weak D call TRBD1 (5 bases). From germline, CDR1 is MGHRA and CDR2 YSYEKL. This CDR3 spans 14 amino acids. The V end was cut by 0 bases, the J end by 7 bases, with 9 bases between. The CDR3 nucleotides read TGCGCCAGCAGCCAAGATCAGGGTGGTGAAAAACTGTTTTTT. As protein: CASSQDQGGEKLFF.

This chain connects TRBV6-2 or TRBV6-3 to TRBJ2-7; no reliable D call. The germline CDR1 and CDR2 sequences are MNHEY and SVGEGT. The CDR3 extends over 12 amino acids. V lost 4 bases, J lost 5 bases, and 9 bases lay in between. CDR3 sequence (DNA): TGTGCCAGCAGTTTATCCCCGGACGAGCAGTACTTC. As protein: CASSLSPDEQYF.

The chain couples TRBV30 to TRBJ1-5; D is uncertain. Trimming pared 0 bases from V and 0 bases from J, leaving 3 bases between. The germline V gene encodes CDR1 GTSNPN and CDR2 SVGIG (reference sequence). The CDR3 extends over 13 amino acids. The CDR3 DNA sequence: TGTGCCTGGAGTGTCGATAGCAATCAGCCCCAGCATTTT. Protein: CAWSVDSNQPQHF.

The chain carries TRBV7-2 and TRBJ2-4; D remains unclear. The CDR3 spans 14 residues. Per germline, CDR1 SGHTA and CDR2 FQGNSA. V was shortened by 4 bases and J by 3 bases, with 10 bases between the two germline ends. The CDR3 spells CASSSPFGKNIQYF. The CDR3 bases are TGTGCCAGCAGCTCCCCTTTTGGCAAAAACATTCAGTACTTC.

The chain recombines TRBV24-1 with TRBJ1-5; TRBD1 matches 7 bases. This CDR3 has 15 amino acids. J lost 4 bases, V lost 4 bases, and 6 bases had no gene match. Germline CDR1 and CDR2: KGHDR and SFDVKD. CDR3 protein: CATSESDRENQPQHF. CDR3 bases: TGTGCCACCAGTGAATCTGACAGGGAAAATCAGCCCCAGCATTTT.

The chain combines TRBV5-5 with TRBJ1-1, with D perhaps matching TRBD1 (5 bases). Germline CDR1 SGHKS, CDR2 YYEKEE (reference sequence). The CDR3 covers 12 residues. V was shortened by 5 bases and J by 1 base, with 6 bases between the two germline ends. This CDR3 is CASSGQNTEAFF. In nucleotides, the CDR3 is TGTGCCAGCAGTGGACAGAACACTGAAGCTTTCTTT.

V is TRBV5-4 and J is TRBJ1-1; D uncertain. Looked up from germline, CDR1 is SGHNT and CDR2 is YYREEE (reference sequence). The CDR3 is 14 residues long. Trimming left V 0 bases short and J 2 bases short, with 8 bases between. Here the CDR3 reads CASSLAGANTEAFF. The CDR3 DNA sequence: TGTGCCAGCAGCTTGGCCGGCGCCAACACTGAAGCTTTCTTT. Together with reference TRBV5-4 and TRBJ1-1, the CDR3 gives the full variable domain: ETGVTQSPTHLIKTRGQQVTLRCSSQSGHNTVSWYQQALGQGPQFIFQYYREEENGRGNFPPRFSGLQFPNYSSELNVNALELDDSALYLCASSLAGANTEAFFGQGTRLTVV.

This rearrangement joins TRBV5-5 to TRBJ2-7; 8 nucleotides line up with TRBD1. This CDR3 spans 15 amino acids. The junction had 9 bases not matched to a gene; V was cut back by 4 bases and J by 3 bases. Germline V lookup: CDR1 SGHKS, CDR2 YYEKEE (reference sequence). CDR3 bases: TGTGCCAGCAGCAGAAACCCGGGACAGGACTACGAGCAGTACTTC. Amino acid sequence: CASSRNPGQDYEQYF.

A single count supports this clone. This chain joins TRBV6-5 and TRBJ1-1, with 7 bases identical to TRBD1. CDR3 length: 14 amino acids. Trimming removed 7 bases from V and 4 bases from J; junction bases left unmatched: 9. Per the germline V gene, CDR1 is MNHEY and CDR2 is SVGAGI. CDR3 residues: CASTGDQGGTEAFF. CDR3 nucleotides: TGTGCCAGCACCGGGGATCAGGGGGGCACTGAAGCTTTCTTT.

The J gene is TRBJ2-4, the V gene TRBV6-5; TRBD2 aligns across 7 bases. The length of the CDR3 is 11 residues. The V and J ends lost 8 bases and 13 bases, in that order; junction bases with no gene match: 8. The germline V gene encodes CDR1 MNHEY and CDR2 SVGAGI. Here the CDR3 reads CASPGLPEQYF. DNA of the CDR3: TGTGCCAGCCCGGGACTACCTGAACAGTACTTC.

The J gene is TRBJ2-5, the V gene TRBV6-2 or TRBV6-3; D gene unclear. The ends were cut back, 2 bases at V and 5 bases at J, with 3 bases in the middle. The CDR3 sequence is 11 residues long. CDR1 is MNHEY, CDR2 SVGEGT, per germline. Here the CDR3 DNA reads TGTGCCAGCAGTTACCCTGAGACCCAGTACTTC. Its protein is CASSYPETQYF.

V and J are TRBV2 and TRBJ2-5; 7 bases map to TRBD1. This CDR3 spans 14 amino acids. V lost 2 bases to trimming and J lost 1 base; unmatched junction nucleotides: 1. Germline CDR1 reads SNHLY; CDR2 reads FYNNEI. In nucleotides, the CDR3 is TGTGCCAGCAGTGAAACAGGGGTCCAAGAGACCCAGTACTTC. It yields the protein CASSETGVQETQYF.

The chain combines TRBV29-1 with TRBJ1-2; D is undetermined. Germline V gene lookup returns CDR1 SQVTM and CDR2 ANQGSEA. Trimming shortened V by 4 bases and J by 0 bases, and 9 bases separated the two germline ends. CDR3 length equals 13 residues. DNA of the CDR3: TGCAGCGTTGCTGTTGGGTCTAACTATGGCTACACCTTC. Amino acids: CSVAVGSNYGYTF.

This clone was picked up a small number of times. The rearrangement links TRBV19 to TRBJ1-6; TRBD1 is a possible D gene (5 bases). Per germline, CDR1 LNHDA and CDR2 SQIVND (reference sequence). The CDR3 spans 15 residues. V was trimmed by 5 bases and J by 11 bases, leaving 19 bases between them. CDR3 DNA sequence: TGTGCCAGTAGTCCACAGGACGGATGGGGGGCACCCCTCCACTTT. Protein product: CASSPQDGWGAPLHF.

The chain joins TRBV29-1 to TRBJ1-2; no reliable D call. The CDR3 extends over 13 amino acids. In germline, CDR1 is SQVTM, CDR2 ANQGSEA. Trimming took off 2 bases at V and 6 bases at J, with 13 bases between the two ends. CDR3 region: CSVERTGVDGYTF. The DNA of the CDR3 is TGCAGCGTTGAACGAACTGGGGTAGATGGCTACACCTTC.

The chain carries TRBV5-1 and TRBJ2-7, with 15 bases matching TRBD2. Germline trimming cut 3 bases from V and 4 bases from J; bases unmatched to any gene: 5. The CDR3 covers 16 residues. Germline V gene data show CDR1 as SGHRS and CDR2 as YFSETQ. The CDR3 here is CASSSGLAGGYYEQYF. CDR3 nucleotides: TGCGCCAGCAGCTCGGGACTAGCGGGGGGATATTACGAGCAGTACTTC.

The V gene is TRBV3-1 (or the pseudogene TRBV3-2), the J gene TRBJ1-5, with D perhaps TRBD1 (5 bases). V dropped 4 bases and J dropped 0 bases, with 10 bases sitting between them. CDR1 is LGHDT and CDR2 is YNNKEL in the germline V gene (reference sequence). The CDR3 is 15 residues long. Here the CDR3 DNA reads TGTGCCAGCAGCCTCCAGGGTCCTAGCAATCAGCCCCAGCATTTT. Protein sequence: CASSLQGPSNQPQHF.

The chain joins TRBV4-3 to TRBJ1-1; 7 nucleotides agree with TRBD1. V dropped 1 base and J dropped 6; count of bases not matched to a gene: 2. Germline V CDR1 and CDR2: LGHNA, YSLEER. The CDR3 contains 13 residues. The CDR3 loop reads CASSQVQGAEAFF. For the CDR3, the DNA is TGCGCCAGCAGCCAAGTTCAGGGGGCTGAAGCTTTCTTT.

This chain uses TRBV12-3 or TRBV12-4 with TRBJ1-3; D remains unclear. This CDR3 has 12 amino acids. Trimming took off 8 bases at V and 4 bases at J, with 9 bases between the two ends. The CDR3 sequence: CASSHSGNTIYF. Written as DNA, the CDR3 is TGTGCCAGCTCCCACTCAGGAAACACCATATATTTT.

The rearrangement uses TRBV27 and TRBJ2-1; 7 bases align to TRBD2. V lost 8 bases to trimming and J lost 9 bases; unmatched junction nucleotides: 13. CDR3 size: 14 residues. Germline V gene data show CDR1 as MNHEY and CDR2 as SMNVEV (reference sequence). Here the CDR3 DNA reads TGTGCCAGCGTCCGTACCGGGGGGACGGGTGAGCAGTTCTTC. It is translated as CASVRTGGTGEQFF.

The rearrangement joins TRBV5-1 to TRBJ1-6; no clear D gene. Between the trimmed V and J ends, which lost 0 bases and 8 bases, there was a span of 6 bases. There are 13 residues in the CDR3. In germline, CDR1 is SGHRS, CDR2 YFSETQ. The CDR3 is CASSLGPDSPLHF. The CDR3 DNA reads TGCGCCAGCAGCTTGGGGCCCGATTCACCCCTCCACTTT. Full variable domain (missing parts from reference TRBV5-1 and TRBJ1-6): KAGVTQTPRYLIKTRGQQVTLSCSPISGHRSVSWYQQTPGQGLQFLFEYFSETQRNKGNFPGRFSGRQFSNSRSEMNVSTLELGDSALYLCASSLGPDSPLHFGNGTRLTVT.

This sequence joins TRBV6-2 or TRBV6-3 and TRBJ1-2; TRBD1 matches at 8 bases. The trim removed 0 bases at V and 7 bases at J, leaving 10 bases unmatched. Germline-derived CDR1 and CDR2 are MNHEY and SVGEGT. This CDR3 spans 16 amino acids. For the CDR3, the DNA is TGTGCCAGCAGTTACTCGAGGGGGAGACAGGGGACTGGCTACACCTTC. Translated, it gives CASSYSRGRQGTGYTF.

As DNA, the CDR3 is TGCGCCAGCAGCGAGCTGACAGGGGATGGCTACACCTTC. Amino acid sequence: CASSELTGDGYTF. The chain employs TRBV5-1 and TRBJ1-2, with TRBD1 matching 8 bases. The V gene's germline CDR1 is SGHRS and CDR2 YFSETQ. The CDR3 runs to 13 residues. V shed 4 bases, J shed 6 bases, and the junction held 5 bases outside the gene matches.

The chain carries TRBV24-1 and TRBJ2-1; TRBD2 is a possible D gene (6 bases). The CDR3 spans 15 residues. Trimming cost V 4 bases and J 7 bases, with 16 bases left between them. CDR1 and CDR2 from the germline V gene are KGHDR and SFDVKD. In DNA form, the CDR3 reads TGTGCCACCAGTGACGCTAGCGATTCTGATAATGAGCAGTTCTTC. As protein: CATSDASDSDNEQFF.

The gene calls are TRBV28 and TRBJ1-1, with 8 bases that match TRBD1. This CDR3 is built from 15 residues. Per germline, CDR1 MDHEN and CDR2 SYDVKM. V lost 6 bases and J lost 5; bases outside the gene matches: 11. The CDR3 spells CASSQMDRDWTEAFF. Here the CDR3 DNA reads TGTGCCAGCAGCCAGATGGACAGGGACTGGACTGAAGCTTTCTTT. The variable domain in full, with the rest retrieved from reference TRBV28 and TRBJ1-1, is DVKVTQSSRYLVKRTGEKVFLECVQDMDHENMFWYRQDPGLGLRLIYFSYDVKMKEKGDIPEGYSVSREKKERFSLILESASTNQTSMYLCASSQMDRDWTEAFFGQGTRLTVV.

Here the CDR3 reads CASSLPGSAEKLFF. In DNA, the CDR3 is TGTGCCAGCAGTCTGCCGGGGTCGGCCGAAAAACTGTTTTTT. The chain is built from TRBV28 and TRBJ1-4; D is unresolved. Trimming took 5 bases from V and 8 from J, leaving 15 bases between them. Germline CDR1 and CDR2: MDHEN and SYDVKM. The CDR3 spans 14 residues.